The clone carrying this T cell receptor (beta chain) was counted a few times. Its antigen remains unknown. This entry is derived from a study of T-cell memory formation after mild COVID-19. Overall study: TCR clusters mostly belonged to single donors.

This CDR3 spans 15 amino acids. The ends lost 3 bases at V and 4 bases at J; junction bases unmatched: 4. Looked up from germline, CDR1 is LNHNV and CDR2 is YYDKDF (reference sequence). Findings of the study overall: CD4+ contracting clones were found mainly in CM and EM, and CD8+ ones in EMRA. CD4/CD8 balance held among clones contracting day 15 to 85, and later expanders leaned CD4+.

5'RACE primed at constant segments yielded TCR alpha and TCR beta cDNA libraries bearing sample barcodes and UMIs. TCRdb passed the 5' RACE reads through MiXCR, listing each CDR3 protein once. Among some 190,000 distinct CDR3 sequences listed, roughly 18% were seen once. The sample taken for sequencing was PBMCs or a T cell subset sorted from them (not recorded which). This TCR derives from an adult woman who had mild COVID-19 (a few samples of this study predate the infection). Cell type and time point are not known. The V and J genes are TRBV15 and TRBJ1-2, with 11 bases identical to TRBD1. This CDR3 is CATSRDRGRGYGYTF. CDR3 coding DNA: TGTGCCACCAGCAGGGACAGGGGGCGCGGCTATGGCTACACCTTC.